Listed below are T cell receptor beta chains from one sample, sequenced in a study of blood T cell repertoires in COVID-19. The repertoire was sequenced with immunoSEQ multiplex PCR; TCRdb's copy has only in-frame clones and lacks some. The top ten clones hold less than 6% of a sample with 250,000 to 300,000 clones, over 65% of them seen once. Sequencing was performed on peripheral blood. The source is a man between 60 and 75 years old who had recovered from COVID-19. Both conserved end residues are part of each CDR3. Fields, in order: D gene, J gene, V gene, clone size, CDR3 protein, CDR3 DNA. D genes are given only for firm matches. Expanded clones get a size class; other rows say once, few or many, or leave the size out.

TRBD1 | TRBJ1-6 | TRBV30 | - | CAWDRGQVKSPLHF | TGTGCCTGGGACAGGGGACAGGTGAAATCACCCCTCCACTTT
- | TRBJ2-3 | TRBV19 | - | CASRLVHARDTQYF | TGTGCCAGCAGACTAGTCCACGCACGAGATACGCAGTATTTT
- | TRBJ2-5 | TRBV3-1/TRBV3-2 | - | CASSLRLRGLGQEETQYF | TGTGCCAGCAGCCTCCGGTTGCGGGGGCTCGGTCAGGAAGAGACCCAGTACTTC
- | TRBJ1-1 | TRBV2 | - | CASRRTGIDTEAFF | TGTGCCAGCAGACGGACGGGGATCGACACTGAAGCTTTCTTT
- | TRBJ2-5 | TRBV7-2 | - | CASSLDGSTRETQYF | TGTGCCAGCAGCTTAGATGGCTCCACCAGGGAGACCCAGTACTTC
TRBD1 | TRBJ1-3 | TRBV27 | - | CASSLTGVGNTIYF | TGTGCCAGCAGTCTGACAGGGGTCGGAAACACCATATATTTT
- | TRBJ1-2 | TRBV6-1 | - | CASSDPRQAGANYGYTF | TGTGCCAGCAGTGACCCCCGACAGGCCGGGGCAAACTATGGCTACACCTTC
TRBD2 | TRBJ2-1 | TRBV18 | - | CASSLGLAGRNNEQFF | TGTGCCAGCTCCTTGGGACTAGCGGGAAGAAACAATGAGCAGTTCTTC
TRBD2 | TRBJ2-2 | TRBV4-1 | - | CASSQRPAGGGTGELFF | TGCGCCAGCAGCCAACGCCCAGCGGGAGGGGGAACCGGGGAGCTGTTTTTT
- | TRBJ1-5 | TRBV27 | - | CATQLTGRGQPQHF | TGTGCCACACAACTGACAGGTCGCGGGCAGCCCCAGCATTTT
TRBD1 | TRBJ1-5 | TRBV28 | few | CASSASGTGSQPQHF | TGTGCCAGCAGTGCTTCCGGGACAGGGAGTCAGCCCCAGCATTTT
TRBD2 | TRBJ2-1 | TRBV7-9 | - | CASSPPYSGANNEQFF | TGTGCCAGCAGCCCCCCCTATAGCGGGGCCAACAATGAGCAGTTCTTC
TRBD1 | TRBJ1-1 | TRBV19 | once | CASSPRTGGSTEAFF | TGTGCCAGTAGTCCCCGGACAGGTGGATCCACTGAAGCTTTCTTT
- | TRBJ2-3 | TRBV6-5 | - | CASGHTAATDTQYF | TGTGCCAGCGGGCATACGGCCGCGACAGATACGCAGTATTTT
TRBD2 | TRBJ2-3 | TRBV5-1 | - | CASRRGLADSTDTQYF | TGCGCCAGCCGACGCGGACTAGCGGATAGCACAGATACGCAGTATTTT
TRBD2 | TRBJ2-1 | TRBV19 | - | CASRPTSGGVSEQFF | TGTGCCAGTAGACCGACTAGCGGGGGGGTCAGTGAGCAGTTCTTC
- | TRBJ2-1 | TRBV4-1 | - | CASSQDERSYNEQFF | TGCGCCAGCAGCCAAGATGAGCGCAGCTACAATGAGCAGTTCTTC
- | TRBJ2-1 | TRBV25-1 | - | CASRRDSYNEQFF | TGTGCCAGCCGGAGGGACTCCTACAATGAGCAGTTCTTC
- | TRBJ1-3 | TRBV25-1 | - | CASSEPGPGNTIYF | TGTGCCAGCAGTGAACCAGGGCCTGGAAACACCATATATTTT
TRBD2 | TRBJ2-2 | TRBV7-8 | - | CATLLAGGPGELFF | TGTGCCACCCTACTAGCGGGGGGGCCCGGGGAGCTGTTTTTT
- | TRBJ1-5 | TRBV11-2 | - | CASSLDSQGNQPQHF | TGTGCCAGCAGCTTAGACTCCCAGGGCAATCAGCCCCAGCATTTT
TRBD2 | TRBJ2-7 | TRBV7-9 | - | CASRITSGYEQYF | TGTGCCAGCAGGATAACTAGCGGTTACGAGCAGTACTTC
- | TRBJ2-3 | TRBV4-1 | - | CASSQRPQGSTDTQYF | TGCGCCAGCAGCCAAAGACCTCAGGGTAGCACAGATACGCAGTATTTT
TRBD1 | TRBJ1-5 | TRBV10-3 | - | CATRQGAVISGNQPQHF | TGTGCCACCCGACAGGGGGCAGTTATTAGCGGCAATCAGCCCCAGCATTTT
TRBD2 | TRBJ2-3 | TRBV28 | - | CASSPLVAGPLTDTQYF | TGTGCCAGCAGTCCCTTAGTAGCGGGACCTCTCACAGATACGCAGTATTTT
TRBD2 | TRBJ2-2 | TRBV3-1/TRBV3-2 | once | CASSQELAGGPYTGELFF | TGTGCCAGCAGCCAAGAACTAGCGGGAGGGCCGTATACCGGGGAGCTGTTTTTT
TRBD2 | TRBJ2-7 | TRBV29-1 | - | CSVRGTSVYEQYF | TGCAGCGTCAGGGGGACTAGCGTATACGAGCAGTACTTC
- | TRBJ2-1 | TRBV6-5 | - | CASSLSRGGNEQFF | TGTGCCAGCAGTCTCTCCCGAGGGGGCAATGAGCAGTTCTTC